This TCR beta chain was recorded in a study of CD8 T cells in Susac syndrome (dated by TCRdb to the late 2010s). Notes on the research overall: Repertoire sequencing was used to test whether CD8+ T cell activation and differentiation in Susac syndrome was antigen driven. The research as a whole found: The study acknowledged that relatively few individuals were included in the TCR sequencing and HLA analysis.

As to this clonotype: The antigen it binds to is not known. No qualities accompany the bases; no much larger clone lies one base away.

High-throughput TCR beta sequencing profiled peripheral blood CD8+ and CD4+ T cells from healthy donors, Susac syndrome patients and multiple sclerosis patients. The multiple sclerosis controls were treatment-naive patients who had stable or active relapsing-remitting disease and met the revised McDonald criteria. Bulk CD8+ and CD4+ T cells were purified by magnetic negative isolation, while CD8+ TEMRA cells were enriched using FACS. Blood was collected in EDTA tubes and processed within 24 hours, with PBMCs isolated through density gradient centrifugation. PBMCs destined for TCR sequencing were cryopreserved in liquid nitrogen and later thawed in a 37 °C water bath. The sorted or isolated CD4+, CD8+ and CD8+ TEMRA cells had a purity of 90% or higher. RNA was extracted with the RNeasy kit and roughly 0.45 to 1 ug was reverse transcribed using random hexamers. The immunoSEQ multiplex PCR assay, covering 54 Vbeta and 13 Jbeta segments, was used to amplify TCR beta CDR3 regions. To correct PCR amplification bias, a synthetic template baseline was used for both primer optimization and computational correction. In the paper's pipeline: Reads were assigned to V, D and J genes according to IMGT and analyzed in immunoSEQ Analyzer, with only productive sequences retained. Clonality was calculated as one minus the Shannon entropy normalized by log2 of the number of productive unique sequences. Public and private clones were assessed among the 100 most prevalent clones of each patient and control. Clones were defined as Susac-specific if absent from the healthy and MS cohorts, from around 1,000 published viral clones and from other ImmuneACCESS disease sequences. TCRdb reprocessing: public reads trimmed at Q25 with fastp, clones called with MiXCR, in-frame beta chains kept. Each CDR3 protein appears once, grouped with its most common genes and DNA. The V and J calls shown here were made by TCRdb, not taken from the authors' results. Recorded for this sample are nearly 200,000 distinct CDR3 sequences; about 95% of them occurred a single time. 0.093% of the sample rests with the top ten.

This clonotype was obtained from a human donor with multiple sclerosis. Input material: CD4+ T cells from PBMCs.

CDR3 loop: CASSYGQGFGYTF. In nucleotide form, the sequence is TGTGCCAGCAGTTATGGTCAGGGGTTTGGCTACACCTTC. The receptor chain draws on TRBV6-5 and TRBJ1-2; TRBD1 might be the D gene, on 6 matching bases. Sequences MNHEY (CDR1) and SVGAGI (CDR2) are obtained from the germline V gene. V is cut by 3 bases and J by 7 bases, and the space between the germline ends is 12 bases. The CDR3 goes from the cysteine to the phenylalanine over 13 residues. Solely the CDR3 DNA is kept, with 39 bases framed from the first base.